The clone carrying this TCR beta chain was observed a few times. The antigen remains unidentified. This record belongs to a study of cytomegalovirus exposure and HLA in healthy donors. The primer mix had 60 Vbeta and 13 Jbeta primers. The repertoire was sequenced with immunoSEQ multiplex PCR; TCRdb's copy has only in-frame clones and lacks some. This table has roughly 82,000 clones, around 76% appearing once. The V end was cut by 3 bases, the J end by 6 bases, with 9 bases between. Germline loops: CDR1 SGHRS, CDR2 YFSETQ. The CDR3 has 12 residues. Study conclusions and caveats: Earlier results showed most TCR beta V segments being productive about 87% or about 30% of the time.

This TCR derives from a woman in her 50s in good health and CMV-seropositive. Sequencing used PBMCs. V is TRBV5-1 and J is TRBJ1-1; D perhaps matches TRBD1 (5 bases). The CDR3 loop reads CASSSGYSEAFF. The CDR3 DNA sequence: TGCGCCAGCAGCTCAGGGTACTCTGAAGCTTTCTTT.